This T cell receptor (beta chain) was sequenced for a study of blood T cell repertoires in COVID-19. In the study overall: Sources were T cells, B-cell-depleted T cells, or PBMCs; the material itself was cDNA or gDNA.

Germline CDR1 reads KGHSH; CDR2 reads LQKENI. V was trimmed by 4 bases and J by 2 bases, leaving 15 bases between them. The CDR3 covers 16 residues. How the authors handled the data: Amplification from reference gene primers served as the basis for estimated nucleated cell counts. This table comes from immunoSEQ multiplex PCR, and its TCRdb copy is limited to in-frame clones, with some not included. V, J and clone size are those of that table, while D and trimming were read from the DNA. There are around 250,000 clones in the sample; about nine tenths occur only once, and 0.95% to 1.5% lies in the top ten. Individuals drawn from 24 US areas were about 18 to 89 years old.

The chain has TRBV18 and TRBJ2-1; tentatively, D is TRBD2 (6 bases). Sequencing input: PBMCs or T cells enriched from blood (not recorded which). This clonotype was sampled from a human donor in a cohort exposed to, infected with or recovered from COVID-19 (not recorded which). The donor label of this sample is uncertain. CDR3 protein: CASSLLTRVTYNEQFF. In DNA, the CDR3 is TGTGCCAGCTCACTCCTGACTAGGGTTACCTACAATGAGCAGTTCTTC.